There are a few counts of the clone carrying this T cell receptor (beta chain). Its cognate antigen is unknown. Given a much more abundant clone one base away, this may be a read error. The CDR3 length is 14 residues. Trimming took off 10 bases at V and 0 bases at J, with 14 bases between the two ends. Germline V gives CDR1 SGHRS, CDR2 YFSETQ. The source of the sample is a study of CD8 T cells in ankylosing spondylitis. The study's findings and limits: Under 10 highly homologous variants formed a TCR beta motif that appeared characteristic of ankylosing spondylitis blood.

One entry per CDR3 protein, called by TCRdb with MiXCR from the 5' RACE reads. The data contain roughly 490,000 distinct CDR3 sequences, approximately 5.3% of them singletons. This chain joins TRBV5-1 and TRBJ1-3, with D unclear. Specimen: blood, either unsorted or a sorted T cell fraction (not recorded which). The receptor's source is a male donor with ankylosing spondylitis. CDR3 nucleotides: TGCGCCTCTAGAGGCGGCAGCTCTGGAAACACCATATATTTT. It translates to CASRGGSSGNTIYF.